What follows are 6 T cell receptor beta chains derived from one specimen sequenced in a study of blood T cell repertoires in COVID-19. Sequencing was performed with immunoSEQ multiplex PCR; in TCRdb, only in-frame clones are kept and a portion is missing. The table has around 160,000 clones, 80% seen once. Source material: PBMCs or T cells enriched from blood (not recorded which). The receptors were sampled from a man in his forties who had recovered from COVID-19.

This chain connects TRBV5-1 to TRBJ2-1, with 8 bases identical to TRBD2. Germline assignment: CDR1 SGHRS and CDR2 YFSETQ. V was pared by 4 bases and J by 8 bases, with 8 bases of the junction left unmatched. The CDR3 runs to 14 residues. The CDR3 sequence: CASSPPGLADEQFF. CDR3 nucleotides: TGCGCCAGCAGCCCGCCAGGACTAGCAGATGAGCAGTTCTTC.

V is TRBV27 and J is TRBJ1-6, with 9 bases fitting TRBD1. Germline CDR1 is MNHEY and CDR2 is SMNVEV (reference sequence). The CDR3 has 15 amino acids. Trimming cost V 6 bases and J 5 bases; bases outside gene matches: 5. This CDR3 is CASRIQGADNSPLHF. CDR3 in DNA: TGTGCCAGCAGGATACAGGGGGCTGATAATTCACCCCTCCACTTT.

The J gene is TRBJ1-1, the V gene TRBV6-5; tentative D call: TRBD1 (6 bases). The CDR3 consists of 16 residues. CDR1 is MNHEY, CDR2 SVGAGI, per germline. The V end was cut by 0 bases, the J end by 3 bases, with 14 bases between. For the CDR3, the DNA is TGTGCCAGCAGTTACTCATTCCGGGGGGCTGACACTGAAGCTTTCTTT. Its protein product is CASSYSFRGADTEAFF.

V usage is TRBV9 and J usage is TRBJ1-3; 8 nucleotides line up with TRBD1. The germline CDR1 and CDR2 sequences are SGDLS and YYNGEE. The CDR3 is 14 amino acids. V shed 5 bases and J 7 bases; nucleotides not matched to a gene: 8. CDR3 sequence reads: CASSAGGLGNTIYF. The CDR3 nucleotides read TGTGCCAGCAGTGCAGGGGGCTTGGGGAACACCATATATTTT.

This sequence joins TRBV14 and TRBJ1-2; TRBD1 aligns across 9 bases. CDR1 and CDR2 from the germline V gene are SGHDN and FVKESK. The CDR3 runs to 14 residues. The V gene end was trimmed by 5 bases and the J gene end by 8 bases; junction bases not matched to a gene: 9. DNA of the CDR3: TGTGCCAGCAGCAAATCGGACAGGGGCCTAGGCTACACCTTC. It codes for CASSKSDRGLGYTF.

A word on this clone: The same CDR3 also results from other DNA sequences found in this sample. The J gene is TRBJ1-5, the V gene TRBV29-1; D unresolved. Deletions cut 4 bases from V and 0 bases from J, with 4 bases between. CDR3 length equals 12 residues. The germline CDR1 and CDR2 sequences are SQVTM and ANQGSEA. The CDR3 is CSVGGSNQPQHF. For the CDR3, the DNA is TGCAGCGTTGGAGGTAGCAATCAGCCCCAGCATTTT. Filled out from reference TRBV29-1 and TRBJ1-5, the complete variable domain reads SAVISQKPSRDICQRGTSLTIQCQVDSQVTMMFWYRQQPGQSLTLIATANQGSEATYESGFVIDKFPISRPNLTFSTLTVSNMSPEDSSIYLCSVGGSNQPQHFGDGTRLSIL.